This TCR beta chain emerged from a study of blood T cell repertoires in COVID-19. Across the whole study: Acute-phase and convalescent COVID-19 samples originated in the United States, Italy and Spain. T cells, B-cell-depleted T cells, or PBMCs supplied cDNA or gDNA.

The germline gives CDR1 SNHLY, CDR2 FYNNEI. The CDR3 loop spans 15 amino acids. With regard to this clone: At one end, the junction sequence differs from germline, possibly due to a read error.

Original processing methods: For nucleated cells, counts were estimated from reference gene primer amplification. Clones were read by immunoSEQ multiplex PCR, and TCRdb kept only the in-frame ones, dropping some. V, J and clone size are taken as reported in that table, and D and trimming were inferred from the DNA itself. The repertoire has around 380,000 clones, 70% to 85% of them found once; the top ten carry under 1.2%. J is TRBJ1-2 and V is TRBV2; possible D gene TRBD1, 6 bases. This receptor was taken from a human donor with acute or convalescent COVID-19. The donor label of this sample is uncertain. Material for sequencing was peripheral blood. The CDR3 DNA follows: TGTGCCAGCAGGGAAGACAGGACCTCTAACTATGGCTACACCTTC. This sequence encodes CASREDRTSNYGYTF.